Listed here are 14 T cell receptor beta chains from one sample, sequenced in a study of cytotoxic CD8 clonotypes in ibrutinib-treated CLL. Repertoires were generated with immunoSEQ multiplex PCR, while TCRdb's copy carries only in-frame clones and drops some. Of 150,000 or so clones listed, 70% to 80% are singletons. This sample comprised PBMCs, obtained after 12 months of ibrutinib treatment. The receptors originated from a human donor with chronic lymphocytic leukemia.

This clone was counted between two and nine times. This rearrangement joins TRBV19 to TRBJ2-3, with 7 bases identical to TRBD1. This CDR3 spans 15 amino acids. V lost 1 base to trimming and J lost 7 bases; unmatched junction nucleotides: 8. From germline, CDR1 is LNHDA and CDR2 SQIVND (reference sequence). This CDR3 reads CASSIVRGGGYTQYF. In DNA form, the CDR3 reads TGTGCCAGTAGTATAGTAAGAGGGGGCGGGTATACGCAGTATTTT.

The DNA for the CDR3 is TGTGCCAGCAGCTTAGAGAACACCGGGGAGCTGTTTTTT. Protein: CASSLENTGELFF. V is TRBV7-9 and J is TRBJ2-2; D is unresolved. The CDR3 is 13 residues long. Germline CDR1 is SEHNR and CDR2 is FQNEAQ (reference sequence). The V end was cut by 1 base, the J end by 1 base, with 1 base between.

A single count supports this clone. Other DNA sequences in this sample translate to the same CDR3. The rearrangement links TRBV5-1 to TRBJ2-5, with D unresolved. With 1 base removed from V and 4 bases from J, the gap between germline ends came to 2 bases. The length of the CDR3 is 11 residues. Germline-derived CDR1 and CDR2 are SGHRS and YFSETQ. The CDR3 protein is CASSLLETQYF. The CDR3 bases are TGCGCCAGCAGCTTGTTAGAGACCCAGTACTTC. Combining the CDR3 with reference TRBV5-1 and TRBJ2-5 gives the whole variable domain KAGVTQTPRYLIKTRGQQVTLSCSPISGHRSVSWYQQTPGQGLQFLFEYFSETQRNKGNFPGRFSGRQFSNSRSEMNVSTLELGDSALYLCASSLLETQYFGPGTRLLVL.

The chain is built from TRBV18 and TRBJ2-5; D not certain. The CDR3 is made up of 14 amino acids. V was shortened by 3 bases and J by 5 bases, with 13 bases between the two germline ends. Germline assignment: CDR1 KGHSH and CDR2 LQKENI. The CDR3 protein is CASSPGGFHETQYF. CDR3 nucleotides: TGTGCCAGCTCACCCGGTGGGTTCCACGAGACCCAGTACTTC.

This chain joins TRBV25-1 and TRBJ2-5; perhaps TRBD2 as D (6 bases). The J call may be in error: the DNA end matches TRBJ2-7 better. CDR1 and CDR2 from the germline V gene are MGHDK and SYGVNS. The CDR3 spans 14 residues. CDR3 region: CASSAWGREYEQYF. The CDR3 DNA is TGTGCCAGCAGTGCTTGGGGCCGGGAGTACGAGCAGTACTTC.

The J gene is TRBJ1-1, the V gene TRBV25-1, with a possible D match to TRBD1 (5 bases). The CDR3 is 13 amino acids. Germline CDR1 and CDR2: MGHDK and SYGVNS. With 6 bases removed from V and 7 bases from J, the gap between germline ends came to 15 bases. This CDR3 is CASRVKGQGEAFF. CDR3 DNA: TGTGCCAGCAGAGTGAAAGGCCAGGGTGAAGCTTTCTTT.

This chain joins TRBV18 and TRBJ2-7, with 7 positions matching TRBD2. Looked up from germline, CDR1 is KGHSH and CDR2 is LQKENI. The CDR3 runs 15 residues. After removal of 0 bases from V and 2 bases from J, the junction contained 4 bases not matched to a gene. CDR3 amino acids: CASSPPGEGAYEQYF. As DNA, the CDR3 is TGTGCCAGCTCACCACCGGGGGAGGGAGCCTACGAGCAGTACTTC. The full variable domain, in which reference TRBV18 and TRBJ2-7 provide the parts outside the CDR3, is NAGVMQNPRHLVRRRGQEARLRCSPMKGHSHVYWYRQLPEEGLKFMVYLQKENIIDESGMPKERFSAEFPKEGPSILRIQQVVRGDSAAYFCASSPPGEGAYEQYFGPGTRLTVT.

This clone was picked up one time. The CDR3 is CASSLVANYGYTF. The CDR3 DNA follows: TGTGCCAGCAGCTTGGTAGCGAACTATGGCTACACCTTC. This chain joins TRBV5-6 and TRBJ1-2; unclear D gene. This CDR3 is built from 13 residues. With 0 bases removed from V and 2 bases from J, the gap between germline ends came to 5 bases. Germline assignment: CDR1 SGHDT and CDR2 YYEEEE.

This clone was detected only once. The genes are TRBV11-2 and TRBJ2-1; 9 nucleotides match TRBD2. V lost 8 bases to trimming and J lost 8 bases; unmatched junction nucleotides: 10. Germline lookup yields CDR1 SGHAT and CDR2 FQNNGV. This CDR3 region has 14 residues. DNA of the CDR3: TGTGCCAGCGTCCCGGGACTAGCCATCTATGAGCAGTTCTTC. Translated: CASVPGLAIYEQFF.

The chain links TRBV28 to TRBJ2-1; TRBD2 matches at 7 bases. This CDR3 comprises 16 residues. Trimming took 5 bases from V and 6 from J; bases not matched to a gene: 13. Germline-derived CDR1 and CDR2 are MDHEN and SYDVKM. CDR3 DNA: TGTGCCAGCAGTAAGCGGGAAGGTTACGGGCCCAATGAGCAGTTCTTC. Its translation is CASSKREGYGPNEQFF.

J is TRBJ2-2 and V is TRBV7-2, with TRBD2 matching 7 bases. The V gene end was trimmed by 4 bases and the J gene end by 4 bases; junction bases not matched to a gene: 6. The CDR3 is made up of 15 amino acids. CDR1 is SGHTA and CDR2 is FQGNSA in the germline V gene. The CDR3 nucleotides read TGTGCCAGCAGCTGGAGGGACTATAGCACCGGGGAGCTGTTTTTT. Its protein is CASSWRDYSTGELFF.

The V call is TRBV28, the J call TRBJ1-6; 9 nucleotides match TRBD1. The CDR3 has 12 residues. V gave up 5 bases and J gave up 17 bases; unmatched junction bases: 7. CDR1 is MDHEN, CDR2 SYDVKM, per germline. The CDR3: CASSPRTGGFHF. The CDR3 nucleotides are TGTGCCAGCAGTCCCCGTACAGGGGGCTTCCACTTT.

Turning to this clone: The junction departs from germline at one end; a sequencing error may be responsible. The chain is built from TRBV6-5 and TRBJ1-5; D is unresolved. The CDR3 is 13 amino acids. The germline V gene encodes CDR1 MNHEY and CDR2 SVGAGI. CDR3 sequence reads: CATSTNTNQPQHF. The CDR3 DNA sequence: TGTGCCACCAGTACAAACACCAATCAGCCCCAGCATTTT.

Only a few counts were recorded for this clone. The chain links TRBV10-3 to TRBJ2-2; TRBD2 aligns across 10 bases. The V segment lost 10 bases and the J segment 5 bases; nucleotides outside the gene matches: 16. CDR1 and CDR2 (germline): ENHRY, SYGVKD. The CDR3 sequence is 17 residues long. Here the CDR3 DNA reads TGTGCCACACAGCCTAGCGGGAGTGAAAGTGGGACCGGGGAGCTGTTTTTT. Translating gives CATQPSGSESGTGELFF.